A selection of T cell receptor beta chains follows, all from one sample in a study of graft-versus-host responses after intestinal transplantation. Measured with immunoSEQ multiplex PCR; TCRdb has only the in-frame clones, and not every one. The sample holds about 110,000 clones, approximately 92% seen once. The antigens these receptors bind are not known. The material sequenced was unstimulated CD8+ T cells sorted from spleen or lymph node cells, taken before intestinal transplant. These receptors were collected from a human donor who received an intestinal transplant. The CDR3 runs from the conserved cysteine through the conserved F or W. D genes are given only for firm matches. Rows may omit the clone size; those that give it use once, few, many or a size class.

V: TRBV28
J: TRBJ2-7
D: .
size: .
CDR3: CASRGYEQYF
DNA: TGTGCCAGCAGGGGATACGAGCAGTACTTC

V: TRBV10-2
J: TRBJ1-1
D: .
size: .
CDR3: CATMGGMVDEAFF
DNA: TGCGCCACGATGGGAGGGATGGTGGATGAAGCTTTCTTT

V: TRBV5-1
J: TRBJ2-5
D: .
size: .
CDR3: CASSLVVSRQETQYF
DNA: TGCGCCAGCAGCTTGGTTGTTAGTAGACAAGAGACCCAGTACTTC

V: TRBV27
J: TRBJ1-1
D: .
size: .
CDR3: CASSFRGTEAFF
DNA: TGTGCCAGCAGTTTTCGGGGAACTGAAGCTTTCTTT

V: TRBV15
J: TRBJ1-2
D: TRBD1
size: .
CDR3: CATSRAGGGSGYTF
DNA: TGTGCCACCAGCAGAGCAGGGGGTGGCTCTGGCTACACCTTC

V: TRBV9
J: TRBJ2-1
D: TRBD1
size: .
CDR3: CASSIYRDRGYNEQFF
DNA: TGTGCCAGCAGCATTTACCGGGACAGGGGTTACAATGAGCAGTTCTTC

V: TRBV7-6
J: TRBJ2-7
D: .
size: .
CDR3: CASSWSGGGSGQYF
DNA: TGTGCCAGCAGCTGGAGCGGAGGGGGGTCTGGGCAGTACTTC

V: TRBV7-9
J: TRBJ1-1
D: .
size: .
CDR3: CASSDGPTEAFF
DNA: TGTGCCAGCAGCGATGGCCCGACTGAAGCTTTCTTT

V: TRBV29-1
J: TRBJ2-5
D: .
size: once
CDR3: CSGAGETQYF
DNA: TGCAGCGGGGCGGGGGAGACCCAGTACTTC

V: TRBV7-6
J: TRBJ2-1
D: TRBD2
size: .
CDR3: CASSLPSGSNEQFF
DNA: TGTGCCAGCAGCTTACCTAGCGGGTCCAATGAGCAGTTCTTC

V: TRBV19
J: TRBJ2-7
D: .
size: .
CDR3: CASSPSGRGSSYEQYF
DNA: TGTGCCAGTAGTCCTTCGGGGCGAGGGAGCTCCTACGAGCAGTACTTC

V: TRBV7-9
J: TRBJ2-7
D: .
size: few
CDR3: CASSLVGQAYEQYF
DNA: TGTGCCAGCAGCTTAGTAGGGCAGGCCTACGAGCAGTACTTC

V: TRBV13
J: TRBJ2-7
D: .
size: .
CDR3: CASSSRAAGHEQYF
DNA: TGTGCCAGCAGCTCCCGTGCCGCGGGACACGAGCAGTACTTC

V: TRBV5-1
J: TRBJ1-1
D: TRBD1
size: .
CDR3: CASSLGTMGQGGTEAFF
DNA: TGCGCCAGCAGCTTGGGGACAATGGGACAGGGCGGAACTGAAGCTTTCTTT

V: TRBV29-1
J: TRBJ2-3
D: .
size: .
CDR3: CSGRSGGIVDTQYF
DNA: TGCAGCGGGCGTAGTGGAGGAATTGTAGATACGCAGTATTTT

V: TRBV11-3
J: TRBJ1-1
D: .
size: once
CDR3: CASSTGSTEAFF
DNA: TGTGCCAGCAGCACAGGGAGCACTGAAGCTTTCTTT

V: TRBV9
J: TRBJ2-1
D: .
size: .
CDR3: CASSVGGGARNNEQFF
DNA: TGTGCCAGCAGCGTAGGAGGGGGGGCGCGGAACAATGAGCAGTTCTTC

V: TRBV20-1
J: TRBJ2-1
D: .
size: .
CDR3: CSASIADEQFF
DNA: TGCAGTGCTAGTATAGCGGATGAGCAGTTCTTC

V: TRBV7-2
J: TRBJ2-1
D: .
size: .
CDR3: CASSLSRVHEQFF
DNA: TGTGCCAGCAGCTTATCCAGAGTCCATGAGCAGTTCTTC

V: TRBV19
J: TRBJ2-3
D: .
size: .
CDR3: CASSIGLALKIDTQYF
DNA: TGTGCCAGTAGTATTGGTCTAGCCCTAAAGATAGATACGCAGTATTTT

V: TRBV7-5
J: TRBJ1-1
D: .
size: .
CDR3: CARSLVLRQGWTEAFF
DNA: TGTGCCAGAAGCTTAGTGTTGAGACAGGGGTGGACTGAAGCTTTCTTT

V: TRBV14
J: TRBJ1-2
D: TRBD1
size: .
CDR3: CASSPGQGAGYTF
DNA: TGTGCCAGCAGCCCGGGACAGGGGGCTGGCTACACCTTC

V: TRBV29-1
J: TRBJ2-1
D: .
size: once
CDR3: CSAERGGDNEQFF
DNA: TGCAGCGCCGAGAGGGGGGGTGACAATGAGCAGTTCTTC

V: TRBV6-5
J: TRBJ2-1
D: TRBD1
size: .
CDR3: CASSYSQGAQNEQFF
DNA: TGTGCCAGCAGTTACTCCCAGGGGGCGCAGAATGAGCAGTTCTTC

V: TRBV27
J: TRBJ2-1
D: .
size: .
CDR3: CASSLSGGRRVYEQFF
DNA: TGTGCCAGCAGTTTATCGGGCGGGCGGAGGGTATATGAGCAGTTCTTC

V: TRBV4-1
J: TRBJ2-1
D: .
size: .
CDR3: CASTQGSSYNEQFF
DNA: TGCGCCAGCACCCAAGGGAGCTCCTACAATGAGCAGTTCTTC

V: TRBV7-2
J: TRBJ2-2
D: .
size: .
CDR3: CASSPAPGAGASTGELFF
DNA: TGTGCCAGCAGCCCCGCCCCCGGGGCTGGCGCTAGTACCGGGGAGCTGTTTTTT

V: TRBV19
J: TRBJ1-2
D: .
size: .
CDR3: CASTPTYSGYGYTF
DNA: TGTGCCAGTACCCCAACCTATTCGGGGTATGGCTACACCTTC

V: TRBV10-3
J: TRBJ2-7
D: .
size: .
CDR3: CAISEGISFEQYF
DNA: TGTGCCATCAGTGAGGGGATATCTTTCGAGCAGTACTTC

V: TRBV5-1
J: TRBJ2-2
D: TRBD2
size: once
CDR3: CASSFSGVNTGELFF
DNA: TGCGCCAGCAGCTTTAGCGGGGTGAACACCGGGGAGCTGTTTTTT

V: TRBV28
J: TRBJ2-7
D: .
size: .
CDR3: CASSSTGGSYEQYF
DNA: TGTGCCAGCAGTTCGACAGGCGGAAGCTACGAGCAGTACTTC

V: TRBV27
J: TRBJ1-2
D: .
size: .
CDR3: CASSFLSTNYGYTF
DNA: TGTGCCAGCAGTTTTCTCTCCACTAACTATGGCTACACCTTC

V: TRBV27
J: TRBJ1-2
D: .
size: once
CDR3: CASSLSQGKGDGYTF
DNA: TGTGCCAGCAGTTTATCGCAGGGGAAGGGGGATGGCTACACCTTC

V: TRBV20-1
J: TRBJ2-5
D: .
size: .
CDR3: CSAVTRKTQYF
DNA: TGCAGTGCTGTGACTAGGAAGACCCAGTACTTC

V: TRBV4-1
J: TRBJ2-5
D: TRBD2
size: .
CDR3: CASSLPGLAQETQYF
DNA: TGCGCCAGCAGCCTCCCGGGACTAGCCCAAGAGACCCAGTACTTC

V: TRBV19
J: TRBJ1-5
D: .
size: .
CDR3: CASSILGTRFSNQPQHF
DNA: TGTGCCAGTAGTATCCTCGGGACGAGATTTAGCAATCAGCCCCAGCATTTT

V: TRBV6-5
J: TRBJ1-5
D: .
size: .
CDR3: CASSYGRYKQPQHF
DNA: TGTGCCAGCAGTTATGGGCGATACAAACAGCCCCAGCATTTT

V: TRBV27
J: TRBJ1-1
D: .
size: .
CDR3: CASFDPVNTEAFF
DNA: TGTGCCAGCTTCGACCCGGTGAACACTGAAGCTTTCTTT

V: TRBV30
J: TRBJ2-7
D: TRBD2
size: .
CDR3: CAWNLAGVSEQYF
DNA: TGTGCCTGGAACCTGGCGGGAGTAAGCGAGCAGTACTTC

V: TRBV6-1
J: TRBJ2-7
D: .
size: .
CDR3: CASSPDRNHYEQYF
DNA: TGTGCCAGCAGCCCCGACAGGAACCACTACGAGCAGTACTTC

V: TRBV29-1
J: TRBJ2-7
D: .
size: .
CDR3: CSVVLRAYEQYF
DNA: TGCAGCGTTGTTCTTAGGGCCTACGAGCAGTACTTC

V: TRBV9
J: TRBJ2-5
D: .
size: .
CDR3: CASSAGGAIQETQYF
DNA: TGTGCCAGCAGCGCTGGGGGGGCTATACAAGAGACCCAGTACTTC

V: TRBV14
J: TRBJ2-7
D: TRBD2
size: .
CDR3: CASSLLAGGLHSYEQYF
DNA: TGTGCCAGCAGCCTGCTAGCGGGAGGACTTCATTCCTACGAGCAGTACTTC

V: TRBV19
J: TRBJ1-1
D: TRBD1
size: .
CDR3: CASSIRGGTNTEAFF
DNA: TGTGCCAGTAGTATCAGGGGGGGGACAAACACTGAAGCTTTCTTT

V: TRBV10-1
J: TRBJ2-7
D: .
size: .
CDR3: CASSTAGTPTEQYF
DNA: TGCGCCAGCAGTACGGCCGGGACCCCCACCGAGCAGTACTTC

V: TRBV4-1
J: TRBJ2-7
D: TRBD2
size: .
CDR3: CASSPGTSGSYEQYF
DNA: TGCGCCAGCAGCCCGGGGACTAGCGGCTCCTACGAGCAGTACTTC